The rows below give T cell receptor beta chains drawn from one sample of a study of shared clonotypes between healthy human individuals. Profiled with immunoSEQ multiplex PCR; TCRdb holds only in-frame clones, not every one. Among 1,400,000 or so clones listed, 97% to 99% were seen once. The sequencing sample was made of naive CD4+ T cells sorted from blood. All receptors derive from a man aged 25-45 years in good health. CDR3s include the opening cysteine and the closing phenylalanine or tryptophan. A D gene is named only where the DNA matches it firmly. The size of a clone is reported for some rows only, either as once, few or many, or as a class for expanded clones.

d_gene,abundance,v_gene,j_gene,CDR3nt,CDR3aa
-,-,TRBV6-1,TRBJ1-5,TGTGCCAGCAGTGGGACAGGCAATCAGCCCCAGCATTTT,CASSGTGNQPQHF
-,-,TRBV9,TRBJ2-1,TGTGCCAGCAGCGTACTGGCGGGACCGACGAAAAGAGCCTACAATGAGCAGTTCTTC,CASSVLAGPTKRAYNEQFF
-,-,TRBV5-1,TRBJ2-1,TGCGCCAGCAGCTTTATAGTGACCGTTGGAAGCTCCTACAATGAGCAGTTCTTC,CASSFIVTVGSSYNEQFF
-,-,TRBV28,TRBJ2-1,TGTGCCAGCAGTTTAATTCCAGCAGACTACAATGAGCAGTTCTTC,CASSLIPADYNEQFF
TRBD2,once,TRBV15,TRBJ2-1,TGTGCCACCAGCAGAGATGCGACTAGCGGGAGGAGGCACAATGAGCAGTTCTTC,CATSRDATSGRRHNEQFF
TRBD1,-,TRBV28,TRBJ1-1,TGTGGCTGCAGGGGGGGGACTGAAGCTTTCTTT,CGCRGGTEAFF
-,-,TRBV4-2,TRBJ2-1,TGTGCCAGCAGCCCTTCCCTGCGGTCCAATGAGCAGTTCTTC,CASSPSLRSNEQFF
TRBD1,-,TRBV7-2,TRBJ1-4,TGTGCCAGCAGCCGGGACAGCGCAAATGAAAAACTGTTTTTT,CASSRDSANEKLFF
TRBD2,-,TRBV6-6,TRBJ2-7,TGTGCCAGCAGACCCCCACTAGCGAATACCTACGAGCAGTACTTC,CASRPPLANTYEQYF
-,-,TRBV18,TRBJ2-3,TGTGCCAGCTCACCACCGAATCCCAGCACAGATACGCAGTATTTT,CASSPPNPSTDTQYF
-,-,TRBV28,TRBJ1-4,TGTGCCAGCAGTTTGTTCAGGGCACAGGAAAAACTGTTTTTT,CASSLFRAQEKLFF
-,-,TRBV21-1,TRBJ2-5,TGTGCCAGCAGCAACCCGAAGGGACAGGAAAGAACCTTAGGCCAAGAGACCCAGTACTTC,CASSNPKGQERTLGQETQYF
-,-,TRBV6-6,TRBJ2-1,TGTGCCAGCAGTTACGAGGGGACCCTCCCAGGAGGGTGGCAGTTCTTC,CASSYEGTLPGGWQFF
TRBD2,-,TRBV4-1,TRBJ2-7,TGCGCCAGCAGCCACCTTGCTAGCGGATACTCCTACGAGCAGTACTTC,CASSHLASGYSYEQYF
-,-,TRBV6-1,TRBJ2-1,TGTGCCAGCTCCGGACGGGAGTGGAATGAGCAGTTCTTC,CASSGREWNEQFF
-,-,TRBV28,TRBJ2-7,TGTGCCAGCCGACAGCTCTACGAGCAGTACTTC,CASRQLYEQYF
-,-,TRBV5-1,TRBJ2-1,TGCGCCAGCAGCTTAGATGTAAAAAACAATGAGCAGTTCTTC,CASSLDVKNNEQFF
-,once,TRBV15,TRBJ2-7,TGTGCCACCAGCAGTTTCCAGGGGTCAACCTACGAGCAGTACTTC,CATSSFQGSTYEQYF
-,once,TRBV28,TRBJ1-1,TGTGCCAGCAGTTTAAAGGTGAACACTGAAGCTTTCTTT,CASSLKVNTEAFF
-,-,TRBV2,TRBJ2-5,TGTGCCAGCAGTGAGTCCGAAGAGACCCAGTACTTC,CASSESEETQYF
-,once,TRBV2,TRBJ1-3,TGTGCCAGCAGTGACGGACTAAGGACCATATATTTT,CASSDGLRTIYF